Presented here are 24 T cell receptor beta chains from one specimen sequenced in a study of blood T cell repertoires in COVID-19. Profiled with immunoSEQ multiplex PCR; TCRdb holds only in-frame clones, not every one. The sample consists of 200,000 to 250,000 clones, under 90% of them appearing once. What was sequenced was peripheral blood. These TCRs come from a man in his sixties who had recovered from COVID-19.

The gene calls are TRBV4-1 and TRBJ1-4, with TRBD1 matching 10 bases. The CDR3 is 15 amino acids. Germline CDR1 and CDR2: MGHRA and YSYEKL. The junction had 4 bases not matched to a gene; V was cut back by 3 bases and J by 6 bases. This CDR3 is CASSHPGTGDEKLFF. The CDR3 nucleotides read TGCGCCAGCAGCCACCCCGGGACAGGGGATGAAAAACTGTTTTTT.

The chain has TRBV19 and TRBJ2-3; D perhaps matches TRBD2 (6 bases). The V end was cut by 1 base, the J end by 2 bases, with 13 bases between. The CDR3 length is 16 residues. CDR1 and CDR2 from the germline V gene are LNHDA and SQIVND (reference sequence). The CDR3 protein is CASSIVGSGVTDTQYF. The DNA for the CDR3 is TGTGCCAGTAGTATAGTGGGTAGCGGAGTCACAGATACGCAGTATTTT. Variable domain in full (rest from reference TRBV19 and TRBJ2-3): DGGITQSPKYLFRKEGQNVTLSCEQNLNHDAMYWYRQDPGQGLRLIYYSQIVNDFQKGDIAEGYSVSREKKESFPLTVTSAQKNPTAFYLCASSIVGSGVTDTQYFGPGTRLTVL.

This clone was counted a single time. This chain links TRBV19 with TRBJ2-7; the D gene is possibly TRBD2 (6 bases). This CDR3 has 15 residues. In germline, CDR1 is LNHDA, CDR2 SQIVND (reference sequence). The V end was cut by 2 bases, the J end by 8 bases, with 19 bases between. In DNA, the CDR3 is TGTGCCAGTAGTATAAAGGAACTAGCTTTAGGGAAGCAGTACTTC. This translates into CASSIKELALGKQYF. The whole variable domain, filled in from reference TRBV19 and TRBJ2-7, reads DGGITQSPKYLFRKEGQNVTLSCEQNLNHDAMYWYRQDPGQGLRLIYYSQIVNDFQKGDIAEGYSVSREKKESFPLTVTSAQKNPTAFYLCASSIKELALGKQYFGPGTRLTVT.

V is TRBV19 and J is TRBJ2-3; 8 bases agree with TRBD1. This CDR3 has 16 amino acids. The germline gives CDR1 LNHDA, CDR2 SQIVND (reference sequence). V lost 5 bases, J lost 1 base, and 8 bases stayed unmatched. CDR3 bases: TGTGCCAGTAGTCGTCCTTCAGGGGGCCGCACAGATACGCAGTATTTT. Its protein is CASSRPSGGRTDTQYF.

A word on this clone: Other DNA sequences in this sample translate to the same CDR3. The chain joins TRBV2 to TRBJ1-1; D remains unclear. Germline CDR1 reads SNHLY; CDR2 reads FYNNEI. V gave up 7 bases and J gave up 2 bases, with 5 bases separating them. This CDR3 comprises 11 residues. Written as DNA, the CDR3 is TGTGCCAGCACGGGAAACACTGAAGCTTTCTTT. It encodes CASTGNTEAFF.

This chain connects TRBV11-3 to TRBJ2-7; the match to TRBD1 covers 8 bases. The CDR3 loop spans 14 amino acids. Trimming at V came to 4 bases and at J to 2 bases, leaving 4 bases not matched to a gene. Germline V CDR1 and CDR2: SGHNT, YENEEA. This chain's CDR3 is CASSYGQGAYEQYF. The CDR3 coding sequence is TGTGCCAGCAGCTACGGACAGGGTGCCTACGAGCAGTACTTC.

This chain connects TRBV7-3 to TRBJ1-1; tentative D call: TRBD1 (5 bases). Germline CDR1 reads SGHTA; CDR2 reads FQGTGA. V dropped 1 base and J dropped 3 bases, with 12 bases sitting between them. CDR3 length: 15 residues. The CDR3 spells CASSLSAGRDTEAFF. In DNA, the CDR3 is TGTGCCAGCAGCTTAAGTGCAGGGAGGGACACTGAAGCTTTCTTT.

The CDR3 nucleotides read TGTGCCAGCTCACCCCGGGTGGGGCTCGGTACCGGGGAGCTGTTTTTT. Translation gives CASSPRVGLGTGELFF. The chain is built from TRBV5-4 and TRBJ2-2, with D possibly matching TRBD1 (5 bases). Germline V gene sequence: CDR1 SGHNT, CDR2 YYREEE (reference sequence). This CDR3 is built from 16 residues. The germline V and J ends were trimmed by 7 bases and 5 bases, with 21 bases remaining between them.

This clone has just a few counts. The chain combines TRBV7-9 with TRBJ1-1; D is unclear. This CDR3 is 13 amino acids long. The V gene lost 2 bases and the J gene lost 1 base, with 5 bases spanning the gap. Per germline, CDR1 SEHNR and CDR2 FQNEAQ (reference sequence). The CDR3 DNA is TGTGCCAGCAGCTTATCAGGGAACACTGAAGCTTTCTTT. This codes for CASSLSGNTEAFF.

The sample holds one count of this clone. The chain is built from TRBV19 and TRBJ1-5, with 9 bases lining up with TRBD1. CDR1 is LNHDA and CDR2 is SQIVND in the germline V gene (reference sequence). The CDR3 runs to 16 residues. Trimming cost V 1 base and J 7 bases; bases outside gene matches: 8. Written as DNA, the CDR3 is TGTGCCAGTAGTATAGGGGGACAGGGAAGAAGACAGCCCCAGCATTTT. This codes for CASSIGGQGRRQPQHF.

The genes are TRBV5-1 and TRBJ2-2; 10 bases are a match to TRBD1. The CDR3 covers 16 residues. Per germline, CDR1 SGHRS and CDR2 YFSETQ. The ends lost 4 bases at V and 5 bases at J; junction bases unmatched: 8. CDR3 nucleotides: TGCGCCAGCAGCCACGGGGGACAGGGGCGAACCGGGGAGCTGTTTTTT. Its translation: CASSHGGQGRTGELFF.

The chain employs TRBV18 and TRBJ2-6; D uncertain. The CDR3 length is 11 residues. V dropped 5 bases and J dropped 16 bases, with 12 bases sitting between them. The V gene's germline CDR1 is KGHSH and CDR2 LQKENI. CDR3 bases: TGTGCCAGCTCAGCCCTGGTGGAGCTGACTTTC. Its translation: CASSALVELTF.

Here the CDR3 reads CASSRNPGQGAIQPQHF. For the CDR3, the DNA is TGTGCCAGCAGTAGAAACCCGGGACAGGGGGCCATTCAGCCCCAGCATTTT. V usage is TRBV5-4 and J usage is TRBJ1-5; 12 nucleotides align to TRBD1. Germline loops: CDR1 SGHNT, CDR2 YYREEE (reference sequence). The length of the CDR3 is 17 residues. Trimming cost V 5 bases and J 6 bases; bases outside gene matches: 12.

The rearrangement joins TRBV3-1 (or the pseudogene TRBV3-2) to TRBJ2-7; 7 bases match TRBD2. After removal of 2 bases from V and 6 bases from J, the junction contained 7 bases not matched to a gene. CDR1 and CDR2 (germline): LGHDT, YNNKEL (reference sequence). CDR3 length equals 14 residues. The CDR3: CASSQTSGGAEQYF. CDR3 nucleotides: TGTGCCAGCAGCCAAACCTCGGGGGGAGCCGAGCAGTACTTC.

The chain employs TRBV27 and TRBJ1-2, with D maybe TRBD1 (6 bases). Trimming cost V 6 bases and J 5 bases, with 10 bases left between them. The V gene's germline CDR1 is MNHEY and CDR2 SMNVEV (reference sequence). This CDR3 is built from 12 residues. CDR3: CASRGTRYGYTF. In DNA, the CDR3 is TGTGCCAGCAGGGGGACAAGATATGGCTACACCTTC.

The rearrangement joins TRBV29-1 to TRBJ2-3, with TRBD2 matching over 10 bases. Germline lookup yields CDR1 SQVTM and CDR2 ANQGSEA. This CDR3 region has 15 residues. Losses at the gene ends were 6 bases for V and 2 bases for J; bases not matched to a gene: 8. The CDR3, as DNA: TGCAGCGTGACCCCCGGGACTAGCGTCACAGATACGCAGTATTTT. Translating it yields CSVTPGTSVTDTQYF.

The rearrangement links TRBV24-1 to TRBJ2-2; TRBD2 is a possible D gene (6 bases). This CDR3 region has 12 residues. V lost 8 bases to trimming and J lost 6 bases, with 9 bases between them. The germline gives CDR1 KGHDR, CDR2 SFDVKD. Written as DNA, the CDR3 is TGTGCCACCAAGGGAGGACCCGGGGAGCTGTTTTTT. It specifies CATKGGPGELFF.

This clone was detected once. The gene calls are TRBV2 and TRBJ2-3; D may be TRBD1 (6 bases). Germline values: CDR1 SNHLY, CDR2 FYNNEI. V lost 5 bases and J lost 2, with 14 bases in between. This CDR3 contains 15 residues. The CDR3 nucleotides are TGTGCCAGCAGTTTTGGGCAGGGGTTCACAGATACGCAGTATTTT. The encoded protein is CASSFGQGFTDTQYF.

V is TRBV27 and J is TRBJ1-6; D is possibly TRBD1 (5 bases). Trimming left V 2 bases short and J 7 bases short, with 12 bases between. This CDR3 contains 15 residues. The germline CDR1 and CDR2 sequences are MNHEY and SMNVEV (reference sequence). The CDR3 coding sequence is TGTGCCAGCAGTTTAAAGGGAGGGGCCAATTCACCCCTCCACTTT. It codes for CASSLKGGANSPLHF.

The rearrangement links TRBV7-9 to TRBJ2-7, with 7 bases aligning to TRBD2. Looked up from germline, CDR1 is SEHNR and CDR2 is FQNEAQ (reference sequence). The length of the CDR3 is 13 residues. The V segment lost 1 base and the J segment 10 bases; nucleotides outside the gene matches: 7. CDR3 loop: CASSLGSSGVQYF. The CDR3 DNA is TGTGCCAGCAGCTTAGGGAGCAGCGGGGTACAGTACTTC.

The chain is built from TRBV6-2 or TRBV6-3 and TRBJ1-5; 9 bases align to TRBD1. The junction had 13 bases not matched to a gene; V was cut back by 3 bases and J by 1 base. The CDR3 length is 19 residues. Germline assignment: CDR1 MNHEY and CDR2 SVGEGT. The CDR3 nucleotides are TGTGCCAGCAGTTATGAGGTCCGGACAGGGGCTACGAGCAATCAGCCCCAGCATTTT. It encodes CASSYEVRTGATSNQPQHF.

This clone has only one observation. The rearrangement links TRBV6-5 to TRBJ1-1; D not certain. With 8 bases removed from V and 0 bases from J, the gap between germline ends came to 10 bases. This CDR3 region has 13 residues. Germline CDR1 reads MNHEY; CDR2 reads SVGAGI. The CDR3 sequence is CASLRLLNTEAFF. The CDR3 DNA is TGTGCCAGCCTCCGGTTGTTGAACACTGAAGCTTTCTTT.

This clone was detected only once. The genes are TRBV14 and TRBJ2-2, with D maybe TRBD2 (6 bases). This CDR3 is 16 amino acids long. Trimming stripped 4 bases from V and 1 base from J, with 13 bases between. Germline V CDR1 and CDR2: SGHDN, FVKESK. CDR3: CASSRRGAGNTGELFF. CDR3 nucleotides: TGTGCCAGCAGCCGAAGGGGAGCGGGGAACACCGGGGAGCTGTTTTTT.

CDR3 in amino acids: CASGSTRTYEQYF. The CDR3 bases are TGTGCTAGTGGTTCCACTAGAACCTACGAGCAGTACTTC. V is TRBV12-5 and J is TRBJ2-7, with D possibly TRBD2 on 5 matching bases. Per germline, CDR1 LGHNT and CDR2 FRNRAP. The CDR3 loop spans 13 amino acids. V was pared by 4 bases and J by 2 bases, with 9 bases between.